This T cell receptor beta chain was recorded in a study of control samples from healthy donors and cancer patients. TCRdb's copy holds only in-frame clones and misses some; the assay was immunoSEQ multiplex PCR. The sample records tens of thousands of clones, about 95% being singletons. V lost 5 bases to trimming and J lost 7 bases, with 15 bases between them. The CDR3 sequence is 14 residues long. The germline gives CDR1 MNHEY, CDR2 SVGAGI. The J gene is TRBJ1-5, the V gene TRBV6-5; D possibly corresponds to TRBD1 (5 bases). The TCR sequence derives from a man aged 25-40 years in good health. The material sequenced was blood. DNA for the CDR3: TGTGCCAGCAGTCACGGGGCTGGGGCCCAGCCCCAGCATTTT. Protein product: CASSHGAGAQPQHF.